The 15 T cell receptor beta chains presented below share a single source sample, sequenced in a study of blood T cell repertoires in COVID-19. The assay was immunoSEQ multiplex PCR, and TCRdb's table has in-frame clones only and misses some. The data contain approximately 65,000 clones, 90% of them singletons. Sequencing input: peripheral blood. The receptor set was obtained from a young woman with acute or convalescent COVID-19.

The chain has TRBV6-6 and TRBJ2-5, with TRBD2 matching 11 bases. Germline V gives CDR1 MNHNY, CDR2 SVGAGI (reference sequence). Trimming cost V 8 bases and J 5 bases; bases outside gene matches: 13. The CDR3 has 16 residues. The CDR3 DNA sequence: TGTGCCAGCCGGGCAATAGCGGGAGGGCCCACGGAGACCCAGTACTTC. Amino acid sequence: CASRAIAGGPTETQYF.

The V call is TRBV27, the J call TRBJ1-6; possible D gene TRBD1, 5 bases. Trimming took 5 bases from V and 7 from J, leaving 12 bases between them. Germline assignment: CDR1 MNHEY and CDR2 SMNVEV (reference sequence). CDR3 length: 14 residues. In DNA form, the CDR3 reads TGTGCCAGCAGTGCCAGGGTTTGGAATTCACCCCTCCACTTT. Translating it yields CASSARVWNSPLHF.

J is TRBJ1-1 and V is TRBV4-1; D may be TRBD1 (5 bases). V was pared by 0 bases and J by 0 bases, with 20 bases between. CDR1 and CDR2 from the germline V gene are MGHRA and YSYEKL. The CDR3 is 19 amino acids. This chain's CDR3 is CASSQEIEWGDSMNTEAFF. CDR3 coding DNA: TGCGCCAGCAGCCAAGAGATAGAGTGGGGGGACTCAATGAACACTGAAGCTTTCTTT.

The chain recombines TRBV2 with TRBJ2-1; D is undetermined. The V and J ends lost 7 bases and 2 bases respectively, with 3 bases between them. Germline assignment: CDR1 SNHLY and CDR2 FYNNEI. The CDR3 loop spans 11 amino acids. The CDR3 loop is CASTAYNEQFF. CDR3 sequence (DNA): TGTGCCAGCACGGCCTACAATGAGCAGTTCTTC.

The chain carries TRBV6-6 and TRBJ1-5, with 7 bases aligning to TRBD1. The CDR3 length is 16 residues. Germline CDR1 is MNHNY and CDR2 is SVGAGI (reference sequence). The J segment lost 4 bases and the V segment lost 6 bases, leaving 12 bases of the junction unmatched. The CDR3 sequence: CASRSGQGDGNQPQHF. The CDR3 DNA follows: TGTGCCAGCAGATCCGGGCAGGGGGATGGAAATCAGCCCCAGCATTTT.

This chain uses TRBV2 with TRBJ2-1, with a possible D match to TRBD2 (7 bases). This CDR3 spans 17 amino acids. Trimming cost V 10 bases and J 13 bases, with 35 bases left between them. Germline assignment: CDR1 SNHLY and CDR2 FYNNEI. CDR3 in DNA: TGTGCCACCGCGAGCAGGGACATTCGGAAGAGCGGGGTCATTCAGTTCTTC. Protein: CATASRDIRKSGVIQFF.

The V and J genes are TRBV5-1 and TRBJ2-5, with D possibly being TRBD2 (7 bases). The V gene lost 2 bases and the J gene lost 2 bases, with 13 bases spanning the gap. Germline lookup yields CDR1 SGHRS and CDR2 YFSETQ. CDR3 length equals 15 residues. The CDR3 reads CASSFSGRGQETQYF. The DNA of the CDR3 is TGCGCCAGCAGCTTTAGTGGGAGGGGGCAAGAGACCCAGTACTTC.

The chain employs TRBV27 and TRBJ1-1; TRBD1 matches at 7 bases. With V trimmed by 5 bases and J by 1 base, 13 bases remained unmatched. The CDR3 sequence is 17 residues long. The germline V gene has CDR1 MNHEY and CDR2 SMNVEV (reference sequence). CDR3 sequence (DNA): TGTGCCAGCAGTACACGAAGACAGGGTATCACGAACACTGAAGCTTTCTTT. Encoded protein: CASSTRRQGITNTEAFF.

This rearrangement joins TRBV2 to TRBJ1-6; 8 bases match TRBD1. Per the germline V gene, CDR1 is SNHLY and CDR2 is FYNNEI. V lost 7 bases and J lost 9; bases outside the gene matches: 8. CDR3 length: 14 amino acids. This CDR3 is CASNQGAQGSPLHF. The CDR3 DNA reads TGTGCCAGCAACCAGGGGGCCCAGGGTTCACCCCTCCACTTT.

J is TRBJ2-7 and V is TRBV15; no clear D. There are 15 residues in the CDR3. Germline V gives CDR1 LNHNV, CDR2 YYDKDF (reference sequence). The V end was cut by 1 base, the J end by 5 bases, with 15 bases between. The CDR3 DNA reads TGTGCCACCAGCAGAGGTTTGATCGGGTTGGACGAGCAGTACTTC. Translating gives CATSRGLIGLDEQYF.

This sequence joins TRBV7-9 and TRBJ1-2; TRBD1 matches at 7 bases. CDR3 size: 14 residues. Germline values: CDR1 SEHNR, CDR2 FQNEAQ (reference sequence). V trimming: 5 bases; J trimming: 4 bases; junction bases outside the gene matches: 7. CDR3 DNA: TGTGCCAGCAGCCCGCGGGACAGCCCCTATGGCTACACCTTC. As protein: CASSPRDSPYGYTF.

This rearrangement joins TRBV30 to TRBJ1-2; D perhaps matches TRBD1 (5 bases). Trimming stripped 7 bases from V and 8 bases from J, with 14 bases between. Germline V gene data show CDR1 as GTSNPN and CDR2 as SVGIG (reference sequence). This CDR3 region has 11 residues. CDR3 nucleotide sequence: TGTGCCTACGACAGTATGCTAGGCTACACCTTC. Its protein product is CAYDSMLGYTF.

The V call is TRBV7-9, the J call TRBJ2-1; possible D gene TRBD1, 5 bases. The CDR3 contains 13 residues. Germline values: CDR1 SEHNR, CDR2 FQNEAQ (reference sequence). Trimming took off 5 bases at V and 6 bases at J, with 11 bases between the two ends. CDR3 amino acids: CASSQDNSNEQFF. The DNA for the CDR3 is TGTGCCAGCAGCCAGGACAACTCCAATGAGCAGTTCTTC.

The chain's CDR3 is CASSLAGLVGPGELFF. In nucleotides, the CDR3 is TGTGCCAGCAGCTTAGCGGGACTAGTTGGTCCCGGGGAGCTGTTTTTT. The chain joins TRBV7-2 to TRBJ2-2, with 8 bases matching TRBD2. Germline V gives CDR1 SGHTA, CDR2 FQGNSA. Losses at the gene ends were 0 bases for V and 6 bases for J; bases not matched to a gene: 6. The CDR3 has 16 amino acids.

This clone was counted many times. This sequence joins TRBV6-1 and TRBJ2-7; D ambiguous. Looked up from germline, CDR1 is MNHNS and CDR2 is SASEGT. The CDR3 loop spans 15 amino acids. Between the trimmed V and J ends, which lost 2 bases and 0 bases, there was a span of 11 bases. The CDR3 loop is CASSELGSSSYEQYF. In DNA form, the CDR3 reads TGTGCCAGCAGTGAACTAGGATCGAGCTCCTACGAGCAGTACTTC.